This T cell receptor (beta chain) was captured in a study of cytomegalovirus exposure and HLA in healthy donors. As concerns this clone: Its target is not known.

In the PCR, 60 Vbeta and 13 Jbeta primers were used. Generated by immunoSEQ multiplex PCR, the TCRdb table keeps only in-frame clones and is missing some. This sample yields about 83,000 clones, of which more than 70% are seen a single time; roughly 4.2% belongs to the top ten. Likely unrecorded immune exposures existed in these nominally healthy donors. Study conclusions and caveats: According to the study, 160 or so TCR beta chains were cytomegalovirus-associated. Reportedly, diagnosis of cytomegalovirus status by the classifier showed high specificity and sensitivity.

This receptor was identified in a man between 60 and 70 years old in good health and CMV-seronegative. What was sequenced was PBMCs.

Written as DNA, the CDR3 is TGTGCCACCAGCAGAGAAGAGGTAGTAAGCCACGAGCAGTACTTC. Its protein is CATSREEVVSHEQYF. This chain joins TRBV15 and TRBJ2-7; no clear D gene. Trimming stripped 0 bases from V and 5 bases from J, with 14 bases between. Germline V gene data show CDR1 as LNHNV and CDR2 as YYDKDF (reference sequence). The CDR3 is 15 amino acids. Combining the CDR3 with reference TRBV15 and TRBJ2-7 gives the whole variable domain DAMVIQNPRYQVTQFGKPVTLSCSQTLNHNVMYWYQQKSSQAPKLLFHYYDKDFNNEADTPDNFQSRRPNTSFCFLDIRSPGLGDTAMYLCATSREEVVSHEQYFGPGTRLTVT.